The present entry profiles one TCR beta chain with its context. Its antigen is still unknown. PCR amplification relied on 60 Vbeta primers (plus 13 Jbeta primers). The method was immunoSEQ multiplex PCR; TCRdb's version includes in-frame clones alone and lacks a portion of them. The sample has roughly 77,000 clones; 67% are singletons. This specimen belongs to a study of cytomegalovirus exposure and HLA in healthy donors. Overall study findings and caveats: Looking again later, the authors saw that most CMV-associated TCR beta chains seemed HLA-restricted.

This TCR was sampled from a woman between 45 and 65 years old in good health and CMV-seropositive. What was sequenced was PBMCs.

CDR3 DNA sequence: TGTGCCACCAGCAGGATCCCAGGGACTTTTACGGCTTTCTTT. Translated, it gives CATSRIPGTFTAFF. The chain recombines TRBV15 with TRBJ1-1; TRBD1 is a possible D gene (5 bases). This CDR3 is built from 14 residues. Trimming cost V 3 bases and J 11 bases, with 19 bases left between them. Germline lookup yields CDR1 LNHNV and CDR2 YYDKDF (reference sequence).